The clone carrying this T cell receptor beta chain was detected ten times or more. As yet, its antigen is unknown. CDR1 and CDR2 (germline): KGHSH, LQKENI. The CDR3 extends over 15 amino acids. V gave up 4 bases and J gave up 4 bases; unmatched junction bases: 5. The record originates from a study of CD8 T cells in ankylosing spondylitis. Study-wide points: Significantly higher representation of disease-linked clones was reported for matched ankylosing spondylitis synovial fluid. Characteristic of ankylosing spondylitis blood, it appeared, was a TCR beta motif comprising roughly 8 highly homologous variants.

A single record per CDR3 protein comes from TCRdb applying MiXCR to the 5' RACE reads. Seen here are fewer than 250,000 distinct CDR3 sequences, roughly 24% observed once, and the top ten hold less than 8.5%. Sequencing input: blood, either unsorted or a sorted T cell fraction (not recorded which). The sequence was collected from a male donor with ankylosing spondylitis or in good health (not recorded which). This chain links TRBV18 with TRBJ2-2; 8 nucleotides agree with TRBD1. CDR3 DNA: TGTGCCAGCTCACAAGGACAGGGCTCCACCGGGGAGCTGTTTTTT. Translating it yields CASSQGQGSTGELFF.